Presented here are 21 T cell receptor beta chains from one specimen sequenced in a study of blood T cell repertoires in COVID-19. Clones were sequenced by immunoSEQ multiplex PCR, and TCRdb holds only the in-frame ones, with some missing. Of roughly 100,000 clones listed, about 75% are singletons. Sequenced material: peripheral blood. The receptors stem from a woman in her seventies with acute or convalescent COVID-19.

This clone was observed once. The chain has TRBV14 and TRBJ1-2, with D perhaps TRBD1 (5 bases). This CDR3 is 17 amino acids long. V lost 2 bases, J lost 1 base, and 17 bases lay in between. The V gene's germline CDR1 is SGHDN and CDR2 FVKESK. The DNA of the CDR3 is TGTGCCAGCAGCCAAAGTTTGACAGCTGCCAGTAACTATGGCTACACCTTC. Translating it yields CASSQSLTAASNYGYTF.

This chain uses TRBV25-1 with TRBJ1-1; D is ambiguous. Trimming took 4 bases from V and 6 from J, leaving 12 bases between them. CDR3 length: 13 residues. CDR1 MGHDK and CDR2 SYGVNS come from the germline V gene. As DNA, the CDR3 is TGTGCCAGCAGTGTCAGGATAGAAGCTGAAGCTTTCTTT. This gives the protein CASSVRIEAEAFF.

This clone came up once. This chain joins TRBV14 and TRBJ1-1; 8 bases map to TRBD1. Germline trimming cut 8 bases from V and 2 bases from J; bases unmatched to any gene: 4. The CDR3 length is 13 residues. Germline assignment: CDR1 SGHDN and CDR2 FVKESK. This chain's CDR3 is CASGQGLNTEAFF. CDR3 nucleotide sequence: TGTGCCAGCGGACAGGGATTAAACACTGAAGCTTTCTTT.

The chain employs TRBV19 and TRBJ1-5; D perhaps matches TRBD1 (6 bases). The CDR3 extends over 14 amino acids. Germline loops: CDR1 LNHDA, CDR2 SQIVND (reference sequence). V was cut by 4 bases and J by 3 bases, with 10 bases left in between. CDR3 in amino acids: CASSNGQINQPQHF. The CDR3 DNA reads TGTGCCAGTAGTAATGGACAGATCAATCAGCCCCAGCATTTT. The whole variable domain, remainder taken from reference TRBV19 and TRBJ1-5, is DGGITQSPKYLFRKEGQNVTLSCEQNLNHDAMYWYRQDPGQGLRLIYYSQIVNDFQKGDIAEGYSVSREKKESFPLTVTSAQKNPTAFYLCASSNGQINQPQHFGDGTRLSIL.

Here the CDR3 reads CASSFPVGRKYEQYF. The CDR3 DNA sequence: TGTGCCAGCAGCTTCCCAGTGGGGCGGAAGTACGAGCAGTACTTC. This rearrangement joins TRBV28 to TRBJ2-7; D is possibly TRBD1 (5 bases). CDR1 and CDR2 (germline): MDHEN, SYDVKM. V was pared by 6 bases and J by 4 bases, with 19 bases between. The CDR3 loop spans 15 amino acids.

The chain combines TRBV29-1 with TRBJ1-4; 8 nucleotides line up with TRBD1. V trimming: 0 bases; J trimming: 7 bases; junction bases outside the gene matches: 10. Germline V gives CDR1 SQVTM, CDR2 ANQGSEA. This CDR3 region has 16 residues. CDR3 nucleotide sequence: TGCAGCGTTGAAGATTGGAAGACAGGGGTGGGTGAAAAACTGTTTTTT. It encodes CSVEDWKTGVGEKLFF.

CDR3 bases: TGTGCCAGCATTCTCCCCCCCGGTGGCTACACCTTC. It encodes CASILPPGGYTF. J is TRBJ1-2 and V is TRBV2; no firm D call. Trimming cost V 7 bases and J 7 bases, with 13 bases left between them. Germline CDR1 and CDR2: SNHLY and FYNNEI. The CDR3 extends over 12 amino acids.

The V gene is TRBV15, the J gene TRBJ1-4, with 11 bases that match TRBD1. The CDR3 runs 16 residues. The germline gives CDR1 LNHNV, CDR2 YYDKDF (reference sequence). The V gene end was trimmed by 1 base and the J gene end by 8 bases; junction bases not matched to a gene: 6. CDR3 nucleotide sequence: TGTGCCACCAGCAGAGCTACCGGGACAGGGGGGGAAAAACTGTTTTTT. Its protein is CATSRATGTGGEKLFF.

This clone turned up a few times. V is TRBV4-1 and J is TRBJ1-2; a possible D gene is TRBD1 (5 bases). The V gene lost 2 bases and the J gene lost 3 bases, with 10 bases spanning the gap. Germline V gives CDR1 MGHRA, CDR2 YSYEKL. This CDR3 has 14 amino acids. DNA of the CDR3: TGCGCCAGCAGCCAATCAGACAGCGACTATGGCTACACCTTC. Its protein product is CASSQSDSDYGYTF.

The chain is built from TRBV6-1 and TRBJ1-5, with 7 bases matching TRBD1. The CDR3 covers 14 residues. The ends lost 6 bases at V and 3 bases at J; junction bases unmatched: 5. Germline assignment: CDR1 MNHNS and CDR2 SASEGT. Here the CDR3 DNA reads TGTGCCAGCAGACCGACAGGGACCAATCAGCCCCAGCATTTT. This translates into CASRPTGTNQPQHF.

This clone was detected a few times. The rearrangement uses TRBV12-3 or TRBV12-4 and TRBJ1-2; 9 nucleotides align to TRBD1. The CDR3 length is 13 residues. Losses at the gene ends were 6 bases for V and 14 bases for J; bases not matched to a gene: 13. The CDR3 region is CASSRTQDRGGTF. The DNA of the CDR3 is TGTGCCAGCAGCCGAACCCAGGACAGGGGAGGGACCTTC.

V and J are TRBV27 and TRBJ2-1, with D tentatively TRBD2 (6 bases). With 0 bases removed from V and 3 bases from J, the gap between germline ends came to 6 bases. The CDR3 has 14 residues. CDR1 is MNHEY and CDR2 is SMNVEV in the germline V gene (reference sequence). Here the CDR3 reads CASSLSGGYNEQFF. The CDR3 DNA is TGTGCCAGCAGTTTATCGGGGGGCTACAATGAGCAGTTCTTC.

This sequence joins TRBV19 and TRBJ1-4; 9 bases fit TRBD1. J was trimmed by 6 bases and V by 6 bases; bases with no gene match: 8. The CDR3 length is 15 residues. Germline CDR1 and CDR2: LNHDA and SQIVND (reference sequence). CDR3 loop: CASRNPGQGDEKLFF. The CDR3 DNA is TGTGCCAGTAGGAATCCGGGACAGGGAGATGAAAAACTGTTTTTT. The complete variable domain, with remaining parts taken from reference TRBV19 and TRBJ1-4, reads DGGITQSPKYLFRKEGQNVTLSCEQNLNHDAMYWYRQDPGQGLRLIYYSQIVNDFQKGDIAEGYSVSREKKESFPLTVTSAQKNPTAFYLCASRNPGQGDEKLFFGSGTQLSVL.

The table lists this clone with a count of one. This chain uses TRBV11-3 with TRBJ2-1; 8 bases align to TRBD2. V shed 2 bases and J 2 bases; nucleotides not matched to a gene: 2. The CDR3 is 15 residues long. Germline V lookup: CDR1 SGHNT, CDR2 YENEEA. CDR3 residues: CASSLSGSPYNEQFF. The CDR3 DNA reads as TGTGCCAGCAGCTTAAGCGGGAGTCCCTACAATGAGCAGTTCTTC. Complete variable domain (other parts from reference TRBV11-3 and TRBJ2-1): EAGVVQSPRYKIIEKKQPVAFWCNPISGHNTLYWYLQNLGQGPELLIRYENEEAVDDSQLPKDRFSAERLKGVDSTLKIQPAELGDSAVYLCASSLSGSPYNEQFFGPGTRLTVL.

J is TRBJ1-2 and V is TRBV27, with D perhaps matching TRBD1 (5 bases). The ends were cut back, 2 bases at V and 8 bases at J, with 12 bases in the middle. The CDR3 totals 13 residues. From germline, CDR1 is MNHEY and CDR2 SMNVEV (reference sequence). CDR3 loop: CASSLQGSGGYTF. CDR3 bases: TGTGCCAGCAGTTTACAGGGTTCGGGCGGCTACACCTTC.

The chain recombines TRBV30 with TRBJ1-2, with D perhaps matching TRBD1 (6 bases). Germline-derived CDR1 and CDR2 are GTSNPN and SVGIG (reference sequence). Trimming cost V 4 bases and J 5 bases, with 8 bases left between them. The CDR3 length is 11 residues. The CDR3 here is CAWTGVYGYTF. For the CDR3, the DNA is TGTGCCTGGACAGGGGTTTATGGCTACACCTTC.

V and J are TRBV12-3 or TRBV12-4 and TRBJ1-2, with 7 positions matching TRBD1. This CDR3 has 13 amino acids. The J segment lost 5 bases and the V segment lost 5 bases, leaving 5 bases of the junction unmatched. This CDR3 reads CASSPGQKYGYTF. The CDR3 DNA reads TGTGCCAGCAGTCCGGGACAGAAATATGGCTACACCTTC.

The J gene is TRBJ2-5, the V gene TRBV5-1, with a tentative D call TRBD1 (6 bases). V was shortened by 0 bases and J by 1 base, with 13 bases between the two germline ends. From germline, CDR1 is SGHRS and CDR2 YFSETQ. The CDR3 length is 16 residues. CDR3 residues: CASSLGQGFPQETQYF. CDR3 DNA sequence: TGCGCCAGCAGCTTGGGGCAGGGGTTCCCCCAAGAGACCCAGTACTTC.

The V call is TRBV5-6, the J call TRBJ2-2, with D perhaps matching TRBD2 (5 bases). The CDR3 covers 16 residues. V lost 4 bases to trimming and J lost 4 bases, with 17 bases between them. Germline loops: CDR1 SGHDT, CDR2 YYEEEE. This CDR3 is CASSPGLLSFTGELFF. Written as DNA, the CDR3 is TGTGCCAGCAGCCCAGGACTCCTCTCCTTCACCGGGGAGCTGTTTTTT.

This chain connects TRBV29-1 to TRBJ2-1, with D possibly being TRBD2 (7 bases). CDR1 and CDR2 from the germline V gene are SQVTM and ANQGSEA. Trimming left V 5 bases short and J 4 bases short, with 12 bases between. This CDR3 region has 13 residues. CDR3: CSVLEGGYNEQFF. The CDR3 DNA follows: TGCAGCGTTTTGGAGGGGGGGTACAATGAGCAGTTCTTC.

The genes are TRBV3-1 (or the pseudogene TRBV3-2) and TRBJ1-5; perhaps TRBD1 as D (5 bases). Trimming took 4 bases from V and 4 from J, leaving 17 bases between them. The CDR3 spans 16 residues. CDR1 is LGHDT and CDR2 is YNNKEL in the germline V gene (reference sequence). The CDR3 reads CASSPYPGLINQPQHF. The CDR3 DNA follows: TGTGCCAGCAGCCCTTACCCGGGACTGATAAATCAGCCCCAGCATTTT.